This T cell receptor (beta chain) was sequenced for a study of graft-versus-host responses after intestinal transplantation. Study as a whole: Transplant recipients had multivisceral, liver-intestinal, or isolated intestinal grafts. Every recipient underwent anti-thymocyte globulin induction, then tacrolimus and steroids for roughly 3 years.

Details on this clone: No antigen is known for it.

Some clones are missing from TCRdb's copy, which holds only in-frame ones; the method was immunoSEQ multiplex PCR. The sample includes about 100,000 clones, roughly 87% seen only once; the top ten take around 0.9%. Germline values: CDR1 MNHNY, CDR2 SVGAGI (reference sequence). The CDR3 runs to 15 residues. Between the trimmed V and J ends, which lost 7 bases and 0 bases, there was a span of 14 bases. V gene TRBV6-6 combines with J gene TRBJ2-3; a possible D gene is TRBD2 (5 bases). The clonotype comes from a human donor who received an intestinal transplant. The sequencing here drew on unstimulated CD4+ T cells sorted from spleen or lymph node cells, taken before intestinal transplant. In nucleotides, the CDR3 is TGTGCCAGCAATAAAATGTGGGAGAGCACAGATACGCAGTATTTT. Translation: CASNKMWESTDTQYF.